This record concerns one TCR beta chain sequence. The antigen is undetermined. The sample comes from a study of OX40 agonist ivuxolimab in advanced cancers. Study-level information: Patients were given ivuxolimab, an antibody that agonizes OX40 (CD134). A male proportion of approximately 83% was recorded, with mean age 60 years and range roughly 23 to 90. General study results and limits: The CD4+ and CD8+ T cells in the blood had expanded clonally by week 6 at 0.1 to 3.0 mg/kg.

The germline V and J ends were trimmed by 6 bases and 3 bases, with 8 bases remaining between them. The CDR3 covers 13 residues. CDR1 MNHNS and CDR2 SASEGT come from the germline V gene. It was autoimmune disease history or systemic immunosuppression that excluded patients. The data were produced by immunoSEQ multiplex PCR, yet TCRdb's version contains in-frame clones alone and is incomplete. The data contain fewer than 55,000 clones, over 75% of them singletons. This TCR was recovered from an adult with an advanced solid tumor such as melanoma, head and neck, liver or kidney cancer. The genes are TRBV6-1 and TRBJ1-4; a possible D gene is TRBD1 (5 bases). Sequencing used CD4+ or CD8+ T cells sorted from blood, obtained in a trial of the OX40 agonist ivuxolimab. This CDR3 reads CASSPGPNEKLFF. DNA for the CDR3: TGTGCCAGCAGCCCGGGACCTAATGAAAAACTGTTTTTT.